This T cell receptor beta chain was recorded in a study of T cell responses to AZD1222 COVID-19 vaccine. Study-wide points: Nearly half of unique spike-specific TCRs reportedly avoided B.1.351 and B.1.1.7 mutated regions.

The CDR3 consists of 13 residues. Trimming took off 8 bases at V and 4 bases at J, with 12 bases between the two ends. As regards this clone: Its antigen remains unknown.

Clones were sequenced by immunoSEQ multiplex PCR, and TCRdb holds only the in-frame ones, with some missing. The sample includes roughly 60,000 clones, 80% to 90% of them seen just once. This TCR was sampled from an adult in good health. The source material was peripheral blood, sampled on day 0 of AZD1222 vaccination. The chain carries TRBV12-3 or TRBV12-4 and TRBJ1-5; tentatively, D is TRBD1 (6 bases). CDR3 sequence reads: CASGPQGNQPQHF. The CDR3 region has the DNA TGTGCCAGCGGACCACAGGGAAATCAGCCCCAGCATTTT.